This TCR beta chain was captured in a study of cytotoxic CD8 clonotypes in ibrutinib-treated CLL. V dropped 7 bases and J dropped 7 bases, with 22 bases sitting between them. This CDR3 contains 15 residues. Germline CDR1 SQVTM, CDR2 ANQGSEA. This clone was counted a single time. The source of about 2 micrograms of genomic DNA for TCR beta libraries was cryopreserved PBMCs. Data came from immunoSEQ multiplex PCR; TCRdb stores just in-frame clones and leaves some out. The sample lists some 200,000 clones; 65% to 80% were seen once. This specimen consisted of PBMCs, obtained after 12 months of ibrutinib treatment. This chain links TRBV29-1 with TRBJ1-4, with D possibly matching TRBD1 (6 bases). The TCR originated in a human donor with chronic lymphocytic leukemia. CDR3 sequence (DNA): TGCAGCGCCTCCGGGACACTTGGAACGATTGAAAAACTGTTTTTT. This codes for CSASGTLGTIEKLFF.